This paragraph reports one TCR beta chain. The antigen remains undetermined. This entry comes from a study of blood T cells in healthy people across ages. Study results and limitations: Researchers report that TCR beta diversity correlated strongly with naive T cell percentage.

Together with a sample-barcoded 5' primer, a J-beta primer mix was included in a second PCR lasting roughly 7 to 11 cycles. With 12 random nucleotides, a template-switch adaptor tagged each individual cDNA molecule. Each CDR3 protein is one row after TCRdb ran MiXCR on the 5' RACE reads. The table lists some 1.6 million distinct CDR3 sequences, roughly 32% of them singletons. V dropped 4 bases and J dropped 0 bases, with 12 bases sitting between them. The CDR3 spans 15 residues. Germline loops: CDR1 LGHDT, CDR2 YNNKEL (reference sequence). Individuals who donated were healthy Caucasians from Russia aged roughly 6 to 90.

Sequenced sample: blood. The sequence derives from a woman aged 25 to 45 in good health. The chain links TRBV3-1 to TRBJ1-1; D is unclear. CDR3 DNA sequence: TGTGCCAGCAGCCCCCAGACCACCATGAACACTGAAGCTTTCTTT. Its protein is CASSPQTTMNTEAFF.